This T cell receptor beta chain was sequenced for a study of T cell repertoires in ileal Crohn's disease. Looking at the study overall: 35% were active smokers at surgery; median disease duration was 7.9 years. Operated complications were stricturing disease (61%) and penetrating disease (about 40%). Study-level points and caveats: Compared with non-smokers, active smokers at surgery showed more clonal expansions.

The CDR3 covers 15 residues. Trimming removed 3 bases at V and 3 bases at J, with 14 bases between. Germline V lookup: CDR1 SGHRS, CDR2 YFSETQ. TCRB immunosequencing input was 400 to 650 nanograms of biopsy DNA per sample. TCRdb's table, derived via immunoSEQ multiplex PCR, lists solely in-frame clones and lacks some. The table lists 13,000 to 15,000 clones, roughly three quarters of them singletons. About this clone itself: Its target is unknown.

The material sequenced was ileal tissue. The sequence was obtained from an adult with Crohn's disease. The chain uses TRBV5-1 and TRBJ2-3, with a weak D call TRBD2 (5 bases). CDR3 sequence: CASSYAGGGTDTQYF. In DNA form, the CDR3 reads TGCGCCAGCAGCTACGCAGGAGGAGGTACAGATACGCAGTATTTT.